These 31 T cell receptor beta chains share one sample of origin, sequenced in a study of identical twins. TCRdb independently ran MiXCR on the 5' RACE reads; one entry per CDR3 protein. This table has approximately 670,000 distinct CDR3 sequences, around 6.1% appearing once. The sequenced material came from naive T cells sorted from blood. The receptors shown here come from a man younger than 35 in good health.

This clonotype was observed at least ten times. CDR3 DNA: TGTGCCAGCAGTGACCGGGACAGTCACTCTGTATACCCGAACACTGAAGCTTTCTTT. It yields the protein CASSDRDSHSVYPNTEAFF. The chain has TRBV6-4 and TRBJ1-1, with TRBD1 matching over 7 bases. The CDR3 totals 19 residues. J lost 1 base, V lost 2 bases, and 16 bases had no gene match. The germline CDR1 and CDR2 sequences are MRHNA and SNTAGT.

This clonotype was observed a few times. The V gene is TRBV9, the J gene TRBJ1-3; maybe TRBD1 (5 bases). The V gene lost 4 bases and the J gene lost 7 bases, with 15 bases spanning the gap. The CDR3 totals 14 residues. The germline V gene encodes CDR1 SGDLS and CDR2 YYNGEE. CDR3: CASSPGDGWNTIYF. CDR3 DNA: TGTGCCAGCAGCCCCGGGGACGGATGGAACACCATATATTTT.

This clonotype was observed at least ten times. The J gene is TRBJ2-7, the V gene TRBV4-2, with a possible D match to TRBD2 (6 bases). Looked up from germline, CDR1 is LGHNA and CDR2 is YNFKEQ. The CDR3 covers 14 residues. The V and J ends lost 1 base and 2 bases respectively, with 9 bases between them. In nucleotides, the CDR3 is TGTGCCAGCAGCCAAGGGACTAACACCTACGAGCAGTACTTC. Translated, it gives CASSQGTNTYEQYF.

This clonotype was seen more than once but under ten times. V is TRBV15 and J is TRBJ2-5; 9 nucleotides line up with TRBD2. The germline V gene has CDR1 LNHNV and CDR2 YYDKDF (reference sequence). The length of the CDR3 is 17 residues. Unmatched junction bases numbered 7, after V lost 1 base and J lost 1 base. In DNA, the CDR3 is TGTGCCACCAGCAGAGGGGCGGGAGGGCCGCTCCAAGAGACCCAGTACTTC. Its translation is CATSRGAGGPLQETQYF.

This chain connects TRBV7-8 to TRBJ2-7; D possibly corresponds to TRBD2 (5 bases). V shed 2 bases and J shed 2 bases, with 10 bases lying between them. This CDR3 spans 14 amino acids. Germline values: CDR1 SGHVS, CDR2 FQNEAQ. This CDR3 is CASSLLGSTYEQYV. Written as DNA, the CDR3 is TGTGCCAGCAGCTTACTTGGGAGTACCTACGAGCAGTACGTC.

In its sample, this clonotype was seen many times. The chain joins TRBV11-2 to TRBJ2-7, with D tentatively TRBD1 or TRBD2 (5 bases each). Trimming took off 3 bases at V and 1 base at J, with 22 bases between the two ends. CDR1 and CDR2 from the germline V gene are SGHAT and FQNNGV. The length of the CDR3 is 18 residues. The CDR3 region has the DNA TGTGCCAGCAGCTTCTACTTACAAATCGGGACGGCTTCCTACGAGCAGTACTTC. It translates to CASSFYLQIGTASYEQYF.

This clonotype was detected ten times or more. The J gene is TRBJ2-1, the V gene TRBV25-1, with 7 bases aligning to TRBD1. Trimming at V came to 7 bases and at J to 15 bases, leaving 15 bases not matched to a gene. There are 13 residues in the CDR3. Germline V gives CDR1 MGHDK, CDR2 SYGVNS. CDR3 sequence reads: CASTGSDRERLFF. The CDR3 nucleotides read TGTGCCAGCACCGGAAGCGACAGGGAACGGTTGTTCTTC.

The sample holds many counts of this clonotype. The chain recombines TRBV29-1 with TRBJ2-1; a possible D gene is TRBD1 (5 bases). Germline CDR1 reads SQVTM; CDR2 reads ANQGSEA. Deletions cut 4 bases from V and 0 bases from J, with 7 bases between. The CDR3 spans 13 residues. DNA for the CDR3: TGCAGCGTTGGACAGAACTCCTACAATGAGCAGTTCTTC. Protein: CSVGQNSYNEQFF.

This clonotype was observed many times. The J gene is TRBJ2-1, the V gene TRBV20-1, with TRBD2 matching over 9 bases. CDR3 size: 13 residues. CDR1 DFQATT and CDR2 SNEGSKA come from the germline V gene (reference sequence). Losses at the gene ends were 5 bases for V and 6 bases for J; bases not matched to a gene: 5. The CDR3 reads CSALLAGTNEQFF. The CDR3 DNA is TGCAGTGCTCTCCTAGCGGGAACCAATGAGCAGTTCTTC.

At least ten counts were recorded for this clonotype. The rearrangement joins TRBV6-2 or TRBV6-3 to TRBJ2-1, with unresolved D. The CDR3 consists of 14 residues. V lost 0 bases to trimming and J lost 5 bases, with 8 bases between them. Germline-derived CDR1 and CDR2 are MNHEY and SVGEGT. The CDR3 DNA is TGTGCCAGCAGTTACTCGTTCGGCAACAATGAGCAGTTCTTC. It translates to CASSYSFGNNEQFF.

The rearrangement joins TRBV6-2 or TRBV6-3 to TRBJ2-4, with D perhaps assigned TRBD1 or TRBD2 (5 bases each). CDR1 and CDR2 from the germline V gene are MNHEY and SVGEGT. The ends were cut back, 6 bases at V and 0 bases at J, with 12 bases in the middle. This CDR3 region has 15 residues. This CDR3 is CASSLGTKAKNIQYF. Written as DNA, the CDR3 is TGTGCCAGCAGCTTAGGGACCAAAGCCAAAAACATTCAGTACTTC.

The genes are TRBV7-9 and TRBJ1-1, with 7 bases matching TRBD1. The CDR3 spans 14 residues. From germline, CDR1 is SEHNR and CDR2 FQNEAQ (reference sequence). Trimming removed 5 bases from V and 3 bases from J; junction bases left unmatched: 6. As DNA, the CDR3 is TGTGCCAGCAGCCGGAAAGGGACAGACACTGAAGCTTTCTTT. It translates to CASSRKGTDTEAFF.

This clonotype was counted only a few times. CDR3 sequence reads: CSARLAGGGNEQFF. The CDR3 DNA follows: TGCAGTGCGCGACTAGCGGGAGGAGGGAATGAGCAGTTCTTC. This chain links TRBV20-1 with TRBJ2-1; 13 nucleotides align to TRBD2. CDR1 and CDR2 from the germline V gene are DFQATT and SNEGSKA (reference sequence). This CDR3 has 14 residues. J was trimmed by 7 bases and V by 6 bases; bases with no gene match: 6.

The CDR3, as DNA: TGTGCCAGCAGCTTAGCGGGAGGGCAGACCGGGGAGCTGTTTTTT. It yields the protein CASSLAGGQTGELFF. The chain employs TRBV5-6 and TRBJ2-2; 10 bases line up with TRBD2. Germline loops: CDR1 SGHDT, CDR2 YYEEEE. J gave up 5 bases and V 2 bases, and 3 bases lay outside the gene matches. The CDR3 runs 15 residues.

The table lists this clonotype with a few counts. V and J are TRBV27 and TRBJ2-3, with 10 bases matching TRBD1. Germline CDR1 is MNHEY and CDR2 is SMNVEV (reference sequence). The CDR3 covers 15 residues. V trimming: 6 bases; J trimming: 3 bases; junction bases outside the gene matches: 6. The CDR3 region is CASRPGTGATDTQYF. CDR3 sequence (DNA): TGTGCCAGCAGACCCGGGACAGGGGCGACAGATACGCAGTATTTT.

This clonotype was counted ten times or more. The CDR3 here is CASSEEANGYTF. CDR3 coding DNA: TGTGCCAGCAGTGAGGAGGCGAATGGCTACACCTTC. The rearrangement links TRBV25-1 to TRBJ1-2; D unclear. The CDR3 loop spans 12 amino acids. Trimming removed 3 bases at V and 6 bases at J, with 8 bases between. Germline V lookup: CDR1 MGHDK, CDR2 SYGVNS.

There are many counts of this clonotype. The chain is built from TRBV7-2 and TRBJ1-3; D is perhaps TRBD1 (5 bases). CDR3 size: 15 residues. The germline gives CDR1 SGHTA, CDR2 FQGNSA. The ends were cut back, 3 bases at V and 0 bases at J, with 9 bases in the middle. The CDR3 loop reads CASSLTVFSGNTIYF. The CDR3 coding sequence is TGTGCCAGCAGCTTGACAGTCTTCTCTGGAAACACCATATATTTT.

The CDR3 sequence: CASSQEGLDGYTF. CDR3 DNA sequence: TGCGCCAGCAGCCAAGAAGGGCTAGATGGCTACACCTTC. The chain carries TRBV4-1 and TRBJ1-2; no clear D gene. V was clipped by 0 bases and J by 6 bases, with 8 bases between them. The CDR3 consists of 13 residues. Germline CDR1 MGHRA, CDR2 YSYEKL.

This clonotype was seen a handful of times. The V call is TRBV6-1, the J call TRBJ2-3, with 9 bases matching TRBD1. Germline loops: CDR1 MNHNS, CDR2 SASEGT. The CDR3 runs 15 residues. J was trimmed by 4 bases and V by 2 bases; bases with no gene match: 4. The CDR3 sequence: CASSETGGGSDTQYF. The CDR3 coding sequence is TGTGCCAGCAGTGAAACAGGGGGCGGATCAGATACGCAGTATTTT.

The V call is TRBV5-1, the J call TRBJ2-7; 9 nucleotides match TRBD1. The J call is uncertain, as TRBJ2-1 better fits the DNA end. CDR3 length equals 16 residues. Germline-derived CDR1 and CDR2 are SGHRS and YFSETQ. CDR3 loop: CASGQVPGQGFNEQFF. DNA of the CDR3: TGCGCCAGCGGCCAAGTACCGGGACAGGGCTTCAACGAGCAGTTCTTC.

This clonotype was found many times. The CDR3: CSCTGTGYEQYF. CDR3 coding DNA: TGCAGCTGCACCGGGACAGGGTACGAGCAGTACTTC. The rearrangement links TRBV29-1 to TRBJ2-7; TRBD1 matches at 9 bases. This CDR3 has 12 residues. The germline V gene has CDR1 SQVTM and CDR2 ANQGSEA. After removal of 8 bases from V and 4 bases from J, the junction contained 6 bases not matched to a gene.

This clonotype has ten or more counts. The chain combines TRBV6-6 with TRBJ2-1, with no clear D. With 8 bases removed from V and 2 bases from J, the gap between germline ends came to 13 bases. The CDR3 has 14 residues. Germline values: CDR1 MNHNY, CDR2 SVGAGI (reference sequence). The CDR3 loop is CASRSDTAYNEQFF. DNA of the CDR3: TGTGCCAGCCGAAGTGACACCGCCTACAATGAGCAGTTCTTC.

This clonotype turned up a few times. The chain couples TRBV7-9 to TRBJ2-5, with D perhaps being TRBD1 or TRBD2 (6 bases each). Germline CDR1 reads SEHNR; CDR2 reads FQNEAQ (reference sequence). The CDR3 totals 15 residues. V lost 5 bases and J lost 1, with 14 bases in between. In DNA, the CDR3 is TGTGCCAGCAGCCCTACTTGGGGGGCCCAAGAGACCCAGTACTTC. Protein product: CASSPTWGAQETQYF.

In its sample, this clonotype was seen many times. The chain carries TRBV10-3 and TRBJ2-7, with TRBD1 matching over 8 bases. The germline V gene has CDR1 ENHRY and CDR2 SYGVKD. J gave up 4 bases and V 3 bases, and 2 bases lay outside the gene matches. The CDR3 is 13 amino acids. CDR3 sequence (DNA): TGTGCCATCAGTGAAAACAGGGGGTACGAGCAGTACGTC. It is translated as CAISENRGYEQYV.

This clonotype was detected ten times or more. This chain joins TRBV20-1 and TRBJ1-5; TRBD1 agrees at 9 bases. Germline V gene lookup returns CDR1 DFQATT and CDR2 SNEGSKA (reference sequence). Trimming took 0 bases from V and 14 from J; bases not matched to a gene: 5. This CDR3 comprises 12 residues. CDR3 region: CSARDSRDREHF. The CDR3, as DNA: TGCAGTGCTAGAGATTCCCGGGACAGGGAGCATTTT.

This clonotype was counted at least ten times. V and J are TRBV2 and TRBJ2-1; 9 positions agree with TRBD2. From germline, CDR1 is SNHLY and CDR2 FYNNEI. V was clipped by 0 bases and J by 2 bases; unmatched bases: 2. The CDR3 is 16 amino acids. The CDR3 nucleotides read TGTGCCAGCAGTGAAGCTGCGGGAGGGCCCTACAATGAGCAGTTCTTC. It yields the protein CASSEAAGGPYNEQFF. The whole variable domain, remainder taken from reference TRBV2 and TRBJ2-1, is EPEVTQTPSHQVTQMGQEVILRCVPISNHLYFYWYRQILGQKVEFLVSFYNNEISEKSEIFDDQFSVERPDGSNFTLKIRSTKLEDSAMYFCASSEAAGGPYNEQFFGPGTRLTVL.

The V and J genes are TRBV28 and TRBJ1-1, with D perhaps TRBD1 (6 bases). V lost 2 bases and J lost 2, with 9 bases in between. Germline CDR1 and CDR2: MDHEN and SYDVKM. The CDR3 runs 14 residues. The CDR3 nucleotides read TGTGCCAGCAGTTTAAAGGGACACAACACTGAAGCTTTCTTT. It is translated as CASSLKGHNTEAFF.

On this clonotype: One base away lies a much larger clone, so this may be a sequencing read error. The rearrangement joins TRBV20-1 to TRBJ2-2; 11 bases fit TRBD2. The germline V gene has CDR1 DFQATT and CDR2 SNEGSKA (reference sequence). The CDR3 has 15 residues. Written as DNA, the CDR3 is TGCAGTGCTAGACTAGCGGGAGGTCGCACCGAGGAGCTGTTTTTT. Residues: CSARLAGGRTEELFF.

This clonotype was seen only a few times. The rearrangement uses TRBV5-1 and TRBJ2-1; 10 positions agree with TRBD1. The CDR3 totals 16 residues. V shed 5 bases and J 7 bases; nucleotides not matched to a gene: 12. Looked up from germline, CDR1 is SGHRS and CDR2 is YFSETQ. CDR3 loop: CASSLDRTGGMNEQFF. For the CDR3, the DNA is TGCGCCAGCAGTTTAGACCGGACAGGGGGGATGAATGAGCAGTTCTTC.

This clonotype has just a few counts. J is TRBJ2-3 and V is TRBV29-1; D assignment may be TRBD1 or TRBD2 (7 bases each). Germline V gene sequence: CDR1 SQVTM, CDR2 ANQGSEA. Trimming cost V 7 bases and J 4 bases, with 15 bases left between them. This CDR3 is 13 amino acids long. The CDR3 region is CSGRQGGPDTQYF. The CDR3 region has the DNA TGCAGCGGGAGACAGGGAGGGCCAGATACGCAGTATTTT.

CDR3 sequence: CASSYTSGGTDTQYF. The CDR3, as DNA: TGTGCCAGCTCCTATACTAGCGGGGGCACAGATACGCAGTATTTT. The J gene is TRBJ2-3, the V gene TRBV11-3; 10 bases agree with TRBD2. The CDR3 runs to 15 residues. V was pared by 8 bases and J by 1 base, with 6 bases of the junction left unmatched. From germline, CDR1 is SGHNT and CDR2 YENEEA.